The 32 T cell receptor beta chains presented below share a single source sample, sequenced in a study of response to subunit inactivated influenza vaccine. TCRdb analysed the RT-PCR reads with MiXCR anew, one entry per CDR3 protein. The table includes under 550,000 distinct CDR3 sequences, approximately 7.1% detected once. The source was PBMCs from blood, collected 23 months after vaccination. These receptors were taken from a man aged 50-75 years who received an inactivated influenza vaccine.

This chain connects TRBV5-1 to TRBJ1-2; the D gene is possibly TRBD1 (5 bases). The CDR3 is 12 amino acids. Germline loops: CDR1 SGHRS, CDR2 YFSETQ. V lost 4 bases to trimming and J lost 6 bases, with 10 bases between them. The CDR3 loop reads CASSRDGNGYTF. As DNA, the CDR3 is TGCGCCAGCAGCCGGGACGGTAATGGCTACACCTTC.

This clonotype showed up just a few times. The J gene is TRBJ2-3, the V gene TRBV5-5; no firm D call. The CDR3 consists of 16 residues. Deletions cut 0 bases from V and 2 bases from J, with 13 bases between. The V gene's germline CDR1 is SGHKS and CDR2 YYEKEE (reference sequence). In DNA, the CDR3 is TGTGCCAGCAGCTTGGGATCCCGCCCCCTCACAGATACGCAGTATTTT. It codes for CASSLGSRPLTDTQYF.

The CDR3 coding sequence is TGTGCCACGGCAAGCGGGGGTACCACAGATACGCAGTATTTT. Amino acid sequence: CATASGGTTDTQYF. The chain uses TRBV10-3 and TRBJ2-3; 8 bases line up with TRBD2. There are 14 residues in the CDR3. The junction had 8 bases not matched to a gene; V was cut back by 10 bases and J by 2 bases. Germline V gene data show CDR1 as ENHRY and CDR2 as SYGVKD.

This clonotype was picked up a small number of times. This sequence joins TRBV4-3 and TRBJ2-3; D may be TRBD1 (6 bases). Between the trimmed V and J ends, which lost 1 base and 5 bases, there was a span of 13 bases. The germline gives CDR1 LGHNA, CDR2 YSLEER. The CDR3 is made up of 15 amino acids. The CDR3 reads CASSQVQGPEDTQYF. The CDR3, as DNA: TGCGCCAGCAGCCAAGTACAGGGTCCCGAAGATACGCAGTATTTT.

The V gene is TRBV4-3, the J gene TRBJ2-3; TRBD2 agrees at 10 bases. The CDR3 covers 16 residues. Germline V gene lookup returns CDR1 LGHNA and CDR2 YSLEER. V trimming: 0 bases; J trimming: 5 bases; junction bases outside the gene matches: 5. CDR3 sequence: CASSQDPAGGIDTQYF. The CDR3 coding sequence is TGCGCCAGCAGCCAAGATCCAGCGGGGGGGATAGATACGCAGTATTTT.

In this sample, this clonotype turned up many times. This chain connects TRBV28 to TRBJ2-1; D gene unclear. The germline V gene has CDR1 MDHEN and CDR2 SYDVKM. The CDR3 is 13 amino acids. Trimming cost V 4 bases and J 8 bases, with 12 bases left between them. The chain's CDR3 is CASSSPDLDEQFF. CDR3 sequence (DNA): TGTGCCAGCAGTTCCCCCGACTTGGATGAGCAGTTCTTC.

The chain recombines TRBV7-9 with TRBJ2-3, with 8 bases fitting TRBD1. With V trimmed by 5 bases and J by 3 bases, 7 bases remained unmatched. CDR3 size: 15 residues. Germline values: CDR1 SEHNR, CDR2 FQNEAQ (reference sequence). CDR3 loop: CASSISTGATDTQYF. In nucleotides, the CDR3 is TGTGCCAGCAGCATATCGACAGGGGCGACAGATACGCAGTATTTT. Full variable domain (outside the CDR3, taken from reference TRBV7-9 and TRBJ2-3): DTGVSQNPRHKITKRGQNVTFRCDPISEHNRLYWYRQTLGQGPEFLTYFQNEAQLEKSRLLSDRFSAERPKGSFSTLEIQRTEQGDSAMYLCASSISTGATDTQYFGPGTRLTVL.

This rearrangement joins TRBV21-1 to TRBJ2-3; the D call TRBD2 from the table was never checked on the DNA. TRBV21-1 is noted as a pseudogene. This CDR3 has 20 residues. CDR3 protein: CASSRLFLPIPSGGTDTQYF. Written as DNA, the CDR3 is TGTGCCAGCAGCCGACTTTTTCTACCAATACCTAGCGGGGGAACAGATACGCAGTATTTT.

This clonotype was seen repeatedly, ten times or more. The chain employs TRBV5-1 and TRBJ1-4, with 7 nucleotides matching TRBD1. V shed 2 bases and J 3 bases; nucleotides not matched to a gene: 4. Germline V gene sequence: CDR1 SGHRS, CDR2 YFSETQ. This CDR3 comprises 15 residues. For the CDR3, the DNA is TGCGCCAGCAGCTTACAGGGACAGCCTAATGAAAAACTGTTTTTT. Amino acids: CASSLQGQPNEKLFF.

Here the CDR3 DNA reads TGTGCCAGCAGCCATCCACTTGCGAACACTGAAGCTTTCTTT. This encodes CASSHPLANTEAFF. The chain recombines TRBV4-2 with TRBJ1-1, with unresolved D. This CDR3 has 14 amino acids. Per the germline V gene, CDR1 is LGHNA and CDR2 is YNFKEQ. With 3 bases removed from V and 1 base from J, the gap between germline ends came to 9 bases.

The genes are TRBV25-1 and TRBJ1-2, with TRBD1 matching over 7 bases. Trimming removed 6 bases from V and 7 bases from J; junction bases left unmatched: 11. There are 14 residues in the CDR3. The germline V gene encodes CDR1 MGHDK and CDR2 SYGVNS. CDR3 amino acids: CASSITGEGGGYTF. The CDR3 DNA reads TGTGCCAGCAGCATAACAGGGGAAGGTGGTGGCTACACCTTC.

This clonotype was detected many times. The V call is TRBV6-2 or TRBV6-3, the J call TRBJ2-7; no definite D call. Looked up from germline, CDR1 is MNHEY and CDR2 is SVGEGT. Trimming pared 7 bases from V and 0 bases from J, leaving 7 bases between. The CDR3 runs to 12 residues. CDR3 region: CASTLPSYEQYF. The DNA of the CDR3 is TGTGCCAGCACTCTTCCCTCCTACGAGCAGTACTTC.

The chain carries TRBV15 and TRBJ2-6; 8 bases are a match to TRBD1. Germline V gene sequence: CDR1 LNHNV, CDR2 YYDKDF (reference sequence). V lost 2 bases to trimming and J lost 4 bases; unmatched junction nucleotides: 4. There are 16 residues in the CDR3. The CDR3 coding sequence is TGTGCCACCAGCAGAAACAGGGGGACCGGGGCCAACGTCCTGACTTTC. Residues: CATSRNRGTGANVLTF.

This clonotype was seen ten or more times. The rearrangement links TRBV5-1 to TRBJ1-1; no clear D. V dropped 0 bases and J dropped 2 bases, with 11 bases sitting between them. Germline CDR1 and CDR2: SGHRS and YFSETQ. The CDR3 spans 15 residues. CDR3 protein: CASSLEPATNTEAFF. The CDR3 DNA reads TGCGCCAGCAGCTTGGAGCCAGCCACTAACACTGAAGCTTTCTTT.

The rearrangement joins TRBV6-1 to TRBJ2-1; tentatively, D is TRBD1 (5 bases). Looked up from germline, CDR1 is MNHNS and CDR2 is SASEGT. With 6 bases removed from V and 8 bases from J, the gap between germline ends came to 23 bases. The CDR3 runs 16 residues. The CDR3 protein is CASSRQKGYLSHEQFF. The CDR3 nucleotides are TGTGCCAGCAGCCGACAGAAGGGCTACCTGTCGCATGAGCAGTTCTTC.

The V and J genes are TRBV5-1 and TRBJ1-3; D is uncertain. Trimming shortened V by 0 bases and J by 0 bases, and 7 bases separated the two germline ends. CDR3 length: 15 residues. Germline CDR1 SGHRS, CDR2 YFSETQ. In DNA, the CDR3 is TGCGCCAGCAGCTTGGGGTCCTTCTCTGGAAACACCATATATTTT. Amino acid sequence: CASSLGSFSGNTIYF.

DNA for the CDR3: TGTGCCAGCAGCGTCTTGGGGCATGAGCAGTTCTTC. Translating it yields CASSVLGHEQFF. The J gene is TRBJ2-1, the V gene TRBV9, with D tentatively TRBD1 (5 bases). Per germline, CDR1 SGDLS and CDR2 YYNGEE. The length of the CDR3 is 12 residues. V was shortened by 2 bases and J by 8 bases, with 8 bases between the two germline ends.

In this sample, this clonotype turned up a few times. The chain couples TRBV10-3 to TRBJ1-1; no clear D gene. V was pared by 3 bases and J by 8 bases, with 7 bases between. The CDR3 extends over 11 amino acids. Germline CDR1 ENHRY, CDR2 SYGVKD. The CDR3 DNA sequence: TGTGCCATCAGTGACCGGAACGAAGCTTTCTTT. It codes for CAISDRNEAFF.

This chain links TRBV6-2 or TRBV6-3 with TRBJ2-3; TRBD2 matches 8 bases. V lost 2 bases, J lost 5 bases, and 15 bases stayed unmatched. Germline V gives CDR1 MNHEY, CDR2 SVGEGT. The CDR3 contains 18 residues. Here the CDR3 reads CASSYTSGGEWGGDTQYF. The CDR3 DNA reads TGTGCCAGCAGTTACACTAGCGGAGGAGAGTGGGGGGGAGATACGCAGTATTTT.

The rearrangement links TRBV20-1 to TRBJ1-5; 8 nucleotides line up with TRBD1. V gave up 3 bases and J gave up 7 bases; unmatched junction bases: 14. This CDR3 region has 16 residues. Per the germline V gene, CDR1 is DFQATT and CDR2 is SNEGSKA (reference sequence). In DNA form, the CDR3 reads TGCAGTGCTAGGGGAACATACTCAGGGGGCGGACAGCCCCAGCATTTT. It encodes CSARGTYSGGGQPQHF.

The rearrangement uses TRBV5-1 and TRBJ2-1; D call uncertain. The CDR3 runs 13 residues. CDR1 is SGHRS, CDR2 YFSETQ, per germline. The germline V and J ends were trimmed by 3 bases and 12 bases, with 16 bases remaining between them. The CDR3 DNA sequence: TGCGCCAGCAGCTCCGACACGGGCGGCGTGCAGTTCTTC. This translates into CASSSDTGGVQFF.

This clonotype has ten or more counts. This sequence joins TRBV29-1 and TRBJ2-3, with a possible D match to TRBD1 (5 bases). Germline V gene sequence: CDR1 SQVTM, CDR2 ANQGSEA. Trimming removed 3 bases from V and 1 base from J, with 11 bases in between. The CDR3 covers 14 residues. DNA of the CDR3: TGCAGCGTTGACTTGGGCAGGGGCACAGATACGCAGTATTTT. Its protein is CSVDLGRGTDTQYF.

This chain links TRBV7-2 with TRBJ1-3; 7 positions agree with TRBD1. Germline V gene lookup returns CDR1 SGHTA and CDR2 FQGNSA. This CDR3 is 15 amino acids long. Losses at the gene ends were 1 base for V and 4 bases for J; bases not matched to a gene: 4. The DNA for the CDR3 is TGTGCCAGCAGCTTAGACAGGGGAGGAGGAAACACCATATATTTT. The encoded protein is CASSLDRGGGNTIYF. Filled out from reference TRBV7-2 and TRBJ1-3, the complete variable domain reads GAGVSQSPSNKVTEKGKDVELRCDPISGHTALYWYRQSLGQGLEFLIYFQGNSAPDKSGLPSDRFSAERTGGSVSTLTIQRTQQEDSAVYLCASSLDRGGGNTIYFGEGSWLTVV.

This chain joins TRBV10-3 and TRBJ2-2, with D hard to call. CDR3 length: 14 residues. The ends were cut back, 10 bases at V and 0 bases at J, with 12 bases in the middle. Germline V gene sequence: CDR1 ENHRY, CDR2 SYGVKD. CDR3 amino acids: CATAETSNTGELFF. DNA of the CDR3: TGTGCCACAGCAGAAACCTCGAACACCGGGGAGCTGTTTTTT.

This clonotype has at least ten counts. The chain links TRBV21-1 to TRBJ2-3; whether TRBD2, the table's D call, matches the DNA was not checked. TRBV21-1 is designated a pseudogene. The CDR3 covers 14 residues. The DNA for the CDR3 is TGTGCCAGCAGCAAAGTAGTCTGCACAGATACGCAGTATTTT. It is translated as CASSKVVCTDTQYF.

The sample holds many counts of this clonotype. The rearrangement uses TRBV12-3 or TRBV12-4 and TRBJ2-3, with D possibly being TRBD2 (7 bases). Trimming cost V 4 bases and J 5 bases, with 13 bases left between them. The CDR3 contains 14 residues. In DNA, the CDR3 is TGTGCCAGCAGTTGGGGGGGGCCGGGAGATACGCAGTATTTT. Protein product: CASSWGGPGDTQYF.

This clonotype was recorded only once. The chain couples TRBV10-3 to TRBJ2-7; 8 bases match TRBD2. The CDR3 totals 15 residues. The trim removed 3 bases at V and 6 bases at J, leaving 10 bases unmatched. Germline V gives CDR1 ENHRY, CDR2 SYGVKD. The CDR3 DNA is TGTGCCATCAGTGAATCGCAAGCGGGAGTGGCCGAGCAGTACTTC. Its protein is CAISESQAGVAEQYF.

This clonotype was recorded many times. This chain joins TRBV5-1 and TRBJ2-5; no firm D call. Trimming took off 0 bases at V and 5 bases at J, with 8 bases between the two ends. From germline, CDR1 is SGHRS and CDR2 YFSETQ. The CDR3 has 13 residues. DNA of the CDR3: TGCGCCAGCAGCTTGGTCCCCAGGGAGACCCAGTACTTC. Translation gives CASSLVPRETQYF.

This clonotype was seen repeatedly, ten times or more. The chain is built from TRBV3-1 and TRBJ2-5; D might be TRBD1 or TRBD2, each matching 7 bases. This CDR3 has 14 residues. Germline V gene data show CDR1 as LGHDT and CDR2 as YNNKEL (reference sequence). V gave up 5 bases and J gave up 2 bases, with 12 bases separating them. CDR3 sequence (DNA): TGTGCCAGCAGCTCAGGGGGAGGGCAAGAGACCCAGTACTTC. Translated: CASSSGGGQETQYF.

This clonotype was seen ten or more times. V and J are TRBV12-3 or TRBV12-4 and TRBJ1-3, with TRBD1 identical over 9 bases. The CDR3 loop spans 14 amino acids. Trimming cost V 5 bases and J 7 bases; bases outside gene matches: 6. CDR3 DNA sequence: TGTGCCAGCAGTCCGACAGGGGGAGGGAACACCATATATTTT. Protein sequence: CASSPTGGGNTIYF.

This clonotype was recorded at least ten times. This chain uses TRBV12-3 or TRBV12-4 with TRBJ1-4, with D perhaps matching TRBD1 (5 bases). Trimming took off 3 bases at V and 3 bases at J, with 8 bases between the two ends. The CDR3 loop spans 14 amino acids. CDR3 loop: CASSFGQANEKLFF. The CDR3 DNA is TGTGCCAGCAGTTTCGGACAAGCTAATGAAAAACTGTTTTTT.

The CDR3 DNA sequence: TGTGCCAGCAGCCGTTCCCGGACAGGGTTGGATGAGCAGTTCTTC. It specifies CASSRSRTGLDEQFF. The J gene is TRBJ2-1, the V gene TRBV3-1; 8 positions match TRBD1. The V segment lost 4 bases and the J segment 8 bases; nucleotides outside the gene matches: 10. From germline, CDR1 is LGHDT and CDR2 YNNKEL (reference sequence). The CDR3 length is 15 residues.